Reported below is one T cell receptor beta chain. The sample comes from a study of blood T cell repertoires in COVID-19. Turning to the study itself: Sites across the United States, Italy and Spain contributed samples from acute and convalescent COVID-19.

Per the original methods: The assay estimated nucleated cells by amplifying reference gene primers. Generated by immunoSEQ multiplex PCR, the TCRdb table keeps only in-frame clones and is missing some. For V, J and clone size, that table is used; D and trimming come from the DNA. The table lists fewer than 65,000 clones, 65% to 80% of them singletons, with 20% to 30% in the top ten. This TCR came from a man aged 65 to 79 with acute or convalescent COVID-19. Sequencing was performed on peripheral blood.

CDR3 amino acids: CASSSPGQSTDTQYF. CDR3 nucleotide sequence: TGTGCCAGCAGTTCCCCGGGACAGTCCACAGATACGCAGTATTTT. The chain is built from TRBV6-2 or TRBV6-3 and TRBJ2-3; TRBD1 matches 7 bases. The CDR3 is made up of 15 amino acids. CDR1 and CDR2 (germline): MNHEY, SVGEGT. J lost 2 bases, V lost 4 bases, and 6 bases had no gene match.